The sequence of this T cell receptor beta chain was determined in a study of cytomegalovirus exposure and HLA in healthy donors. Study findings and constraints: The classifier reportedly diagnosed cytomegalovirus status with high specificity and sensitivity.

Concerning this clone itself: Antigen specificity is unknown.

Germline V lookup: CDR1 MDHEN, CDR2 SYDVKM. The V gene end was trimmed by 3 bases and the J gene end by 3 bases; junction bases not matched to a gene: 9. The CDR3 loop spans 16 amino acids. Amplification used 60 Vbeta primers and 13 Jbeta primers. Profiling relied on immunoSEQ multiplex PCR, and the TCRdb table lists in-frame clones only, not all of them. The sample yields roughly 130,000 clones, about three quarters seen once. The TCR sequence derives from a man aged 35-49 years in good health and CMV-seronegative. The material sequenced was PBMCs. The V call is TRBV28, the J call TRBJ2-3, with 7 bases identical to TRBD1. CDR3: CASSLGTGDPTDTQYF. In DNA, the CDR3 is TGTGCCAGCAGTTTGGGAACAGGGGACCCTACAGATACGCAGTATTTT.